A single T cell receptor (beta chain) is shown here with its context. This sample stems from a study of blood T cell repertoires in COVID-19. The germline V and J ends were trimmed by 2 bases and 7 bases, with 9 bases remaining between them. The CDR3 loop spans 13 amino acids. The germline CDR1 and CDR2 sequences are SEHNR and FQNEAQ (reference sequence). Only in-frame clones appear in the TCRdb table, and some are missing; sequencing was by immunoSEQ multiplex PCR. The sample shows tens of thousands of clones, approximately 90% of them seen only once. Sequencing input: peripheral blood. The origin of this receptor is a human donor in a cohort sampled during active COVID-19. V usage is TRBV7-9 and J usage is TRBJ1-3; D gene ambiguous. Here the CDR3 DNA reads TGTGCCAGCAGCTTAAACCAGGTGAACACCATATATTTT. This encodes CASSLNQVNTIYF.